This TCR beta chain came from a study of sequential checkpoint blockade in melanoma. Per germline, CDR1 PRHDT and CDR2 FYEKMQ (reference sequence). The CDR3 length is 14 residues. The V and J ends lost 0 bases and 8 bases, in that order; junction bases with no gene match: 6. Treatment denoted: randomized to nivolumab then ipilimumab (arm A) or the reverse (arm B). From thawed PBMCs, live CD3+CD8+ cells negative for CD19 and CD56 were sorted. The table came from immunoSEQ multiplex PCR; TCRdb's copy has only in-frame clones and leaves some out. The sample records more than 25,000 clones, approximately 91% being singletons.

Sequenced material: CD8+ T cells sorted from blood (inferred from file names), taken from a patient given nivolumab and ipilimumab in sequence. This TCR was recovered from a human donor with melanoma. V usage is TRBV13 and J usage is TRBJ1-2, with 7 nucleotides matching TRBD1. Here the CDR3 DNA reads TGTGCCAGCAGCTTAGGCGTAACAGGGGTAGGCTACACCTTC. This sequence encodes CASSLGVTGVGYTF.